This TCR beta chain appears in the sequencing data of a study of cytomegalovirus exposure and HLA in healthy donors. Across the whole study: Earlier results showed roughly 120 million unique TCR beta sequences derived from approximately 170 million T cells. The study, taken as a whole, reports: Excluded were some V segments that proved indistinguishable, including TRBV6-2 and TRBV6-3. As a later analysis showed, a missense DCLRE1C variant was linked to trimming of TCR beta V- and J-genes. Cytomegalovirus association was listed for 150 to 200 TCR beta chains.

Note on this clone: What it recognizes is unknown.

CDR3 length: 15 amino acids. Looked up from germline, CDR1 is MDHEN and CDR2 is SYDVKM. The germline V and J ends were trimmed by 7 bases and 0 bases, with 13 bases remaining between them. The PCR had 60 Vbeta and 13 Jbeta primers. The data were produced by immunoSEQ multiplex PCR, yet TCRdb's version contains in-frame clones alone and is incomplete. The sample records roughly 200,000 clones, around 70% being singletons. The sequenced sample was PBMCs. The source is a male donor in good health and CMV-seronegative. This sequence joins TRBV28 and TRBJ1-5, with a possible D match to TRBD1 (6 bases). The CDR3 DNA reads as TGTGCCAGCACAGGGGAGGGGTATAGCAATCAGCCCCAGCATTTT. Encoded protein: CASTGEGYSNQPQHF.